The clone carrying this T cell receptor (beta chain) was found once. The antigen remains undetermined. Trimming shortened V by 2 bases and J by 1 base, and 9 bases separated the two germline ends. Per the germline V gene, CDR1 is SGHRS and CDR2 is YFSETQ. This CDR3 region has 15 residues. Collection of blood occurred at baseline, at cycle 4 day 1, and at cycle 7 day 1. TCRdb keeps only in-frame clones here, not all; method: immunoSEQ multiplex PCR. This sample carries about 60,000 clones, around 80% of them seen once, and the ten largest clones take around 1%. This sample is drawn from a study of OX40 agonist ivuxolimab in advanced cancers. Study-level results: At 0.1-3.0 mg/kg, partial responders had clonal expansion among the lowest observed. Among the nonresponders, some also had low normalized T-cell clonal expansion. Averaging showed that CD8+ T cells had more expanded clones than CD4+ did.

The specimen comprised CD4+ or CD8+ T cells sorted from blood, sampled in a trial of the OX40 agonist ivuxolimab. The genes are TRBV5-1 and TRBJ2-2; D call uncertain. This receptor was taken from an adult with an advanced solid tumor such as melanoma, head and neck, liver or kidney cancer. The DNA for the CDR3 is TGCGCCAGCAGCTTTTGGACGATGAACACCGGGGAGCTGTTTTTT. Residues: CASSFWTMNTGELFF.